Included here is one T cell receptor (beta chain) sequence, with context. Trimming cost V 2 bases and J 4 bases; bases outside gene matches: 8. Germline V gene lookup returns CDR1 MDHEN and CDR2 SYDVKM. This CDR3 region has 16 residues. Sample treatment: 19 received Ad26.COV2.S at low or high dose, single or two shots; several received placebo; per-sample allocation not given. Specimens were obtained on day 63 following the first vaccine or placebo injection. An adult aged 18-55 years in Boston served as the donor. The data belong to a study of Ad26.COV2.S vaccination and SARS-CoV-2 variants. The data were produced by immunoSEQ multiplex PCR, yet TCRdb's version contains in-frame clones alone and is incomplete. The sample comprises around 300,000 clones, less than 90% of which are singletons, and 9.5% to 12% rests with the top ten.

This receptor was taken from a person aged 18-60 years who received the Ad26.COV2.S COVID-19 vaccine or a placebo. This rearrangement joins TRBV28 to TRBJ2-1, with 7 bases that match TRBD1. Specimen: peripheral blood, collected in a trial of Ad26.COV2.S vaccine versus placebo. CDR3 coding DNA: TGTGCCAGCAGTTTAATGTATGGACAGGCTTACAATGAGCAGTTCTTC. It specifies CASSLMYGQAYNEQFF.